Listed below are T cell receptor beta chains from one sample, sequenced in a study of blood T cell repertoires in COVID-19. Generated by immunoSEQ multiplex PCR, the TCRdb table keeps only in-frame clones and is missing some. Of 400,000 or so clones in the sample, 70% to 90% are singletons; the top ten hold 0.8% to 0.85%. The sample consisted of peripheral blood. The receptor set was obtained from a man younger than 35 with COVID-19, enrolled during active disease. CDR3s include the opening cysteine and the closing phenylalanine or tryptophan. D genes are given only for firm matches. For some rows the clone size is stated as once, few or many, or as a class when expanded; others skip it.

size: NA; V: TRBV18; J: TRBJ2-7; D: NA; CDR3: CASSRLTGEVGEQYF; DNA: TGTGCCAGCTCCCGTCTCACAGGGGAGGTGGGGGAGCAGTACTTC
size: NA; V: TRBV15; J: TRBJ2-3; D: TRBD2; CDR3: CATSRGPWLAGAGGPDTQYF; DNA: TGTGCCACCAGCAGAGGGCCGTGGCTAGCGGGAGCTGGGGGGCCAGATACGCAGTATTTT
size: few; V: TRBV24-1; J: TRBJ2-5; D: TRBD2; CDR3: CATSDLQFGGMETQYF; DNA: TGTGCCACCAGTGATTTGCAGTTCGGGGGGATGGAGACCCAGTACTTC
size: NA; V: TRBV7-8; J: TRBJ2-5; D: NA; CDR3: CASMRLGRRETQYF; DNA: TGTGCCAGCATGCGTTTGGGGAGGAGAGAGACCCAGTACTTC
size: once; V: TRBV20-1; J: TRBJ1-5; D: NA; CDR3: CSASSGDQPQHF; DNA: TGCAGTGCTAGTTCGGGGGATCAGCCCCAGCATTTT
size: NA; V: TRBV7-9; J: TRBJ2-3; D: NA; CDR3: CASSFSLESTDTQYF; DNA: TGTGCCAGCAGCTTTAGTCTGGAGAGCACAGATACGCAGTATTTT
size: NA; V: TRBV11-2; J: TRBJ2-4; D: NA; CDR3: CASSLIRDIQYF; DNA: TGTGCCAGCAGCCTAATACGGGACATTCAGTACTTC
size: NA; V: TRBV11-3; J: TRBJ2-4; D: NA; CDR3: CASSLDPFFSGGEKNIQYF; DNA: TGTGCCAGCAGCTTAGATCCTTTCTTTTCAGGAGGTGAGAAAAACATTCAGTACTTC
size: NA; V: TRBV20-1; J: TRBJ2-7; D: TRBD1; CDR3: CSVPRGIEQYF; DNA: TGCAGTGTCCCCAGGGGGATTGAGCAGTACTTC
size: NA; V: TRBV5-6; J: TRBJ2-7; D: TRBD2; CDR3: CASSFRPGLAGGPRYEQYF; DNA: TGTGCCAGCAGCTTTCGTCCGGGACTAGCGGGAGGGCCCCGCTACGAGCAGTACTTC
size: NA; V: TRBV10-3; J: TRBJ2-7; D: TRBD2; CDR3: CAISESQGLAGAKEQYF; DNA: TGTGCCATCAGTGAGTCGCAGGGACTAGCGGGAGCAAAGGAGCAGTACTTC
size: NA; V: TRBV7-9; J: TRBJ1-2; D: TRBD1; CDR3: CASSLENDRGGGYTF; DNA: TGTGCCAGCAGCTTAGAGAACGACAGGGGTGGAGGCTACACCTTC
size: NA; V: TRBV29-1; J: TRBJ1-4; D: TRBD1; CDR3: CSVETGIQGEKLFF; DNA: TGCAGCGTTGAGACAGGGATCCAAGGAGAAAAACTGTTTTTT
size: NA; V: TRBV10-1; J: TRBJ2-2; D: NA; CDR3: CASSGSGTGELFF; DNA: TGCGCCAGCAGCGGGAGTGGAACCGGGGAGCTGTTTTTT
size: NA; V: TRBV7-2; J: TRBJ2-1; D: NA; CDR3: CASSLVSAGEQFF; DNA: TGTGCCAGCAGCTTAGTAAGCGCGGGTGAGCAGTTCTTC
size: NA; V: TRBV6-5; J: TRBJ1-4; D: NA; CDR3: CASSGGLSEKLFF; DNA: TGTGCCAGCAGCGGCGGACTTAGTGAAAAACTGTTTTTT
size: NA; V: TRBV20-1; J: TRBJ2-7; D: TRBD2; CDR3: CSARIAGEQYF; DNA: TGCAGTGCTAGAATAGCGGGGGAGCAGTACTTC
size: NA; V: TRBV19; J: TRBJ1-5; D: NA; CDR3: CASATVQGQPQHF; DNA: TGTGCCAGTGCGACAGTTCAAGGTCAGCCCCAGCATTTT
size: NA; V: TRBV14; J: TRBJ2-7; D: NA; CDR3: CANQGPEQYF; DNA: TGTGCCAACCAGGGCCCCGAGCAGTACTTC
size: NA; V: TRBV7-9; J: TRBJ2-7; D: TRBD2; CDR3: CASSPTSGGRTYEQYF; DNA: TGTGCCAGCAGCCCTACTAGCGGGGGGCGGACCTACGAGCAGTACTTC
size: NA; V: TRBV25-1; J: TRBJ1-4; D: TRBD1; CDR3: CASSESGGGTNEKLFF; DNA: TGTGCCAGCAGTGAATCAGGGGGTGGGACTAATGAAAAACTGTTTTTT
size: NA; V: TRBV3-1/TRBV3-2; J: TRBJ1-6; D: TRBD1; CDR3: CASSHGQGSSPLHF; DNA: TGTGCCAGCAGCCACGGACAGGGTAGTTCACCCCTCCACTTT
size: NA; V: TRBV18; J: TRBJ2-3; D: NA; CDR3: CASSPLADTPDTQYF; DNA: TGTGCCAGCTCACCACTCGCCGACACGCCCGATACGCAGTATTTT
size: NA; V: TRBV30; J: TRBJ2-1; D: TRBD2; CDR3: CAWRGSGGRSAEQFF; DNA: TGTGCCTGGAGGGGGAGTGGCGGGAGATCGGCTGAGCAGTTCTTC
size: NA; V: TRBV19; J: TRBJ1-5; D: NA; CDR3: CASSPGNQPQHF; DNA: TGTGCCAGTAGTCCGGGGAATCAGCCCCAGCATTTT
size: NA; V: TRBV7-9; J: TRBJ1-6; D: NA; CDR3: CASSLPGGNSPLHF; DNA: TGTGCCAGCAGTTTGCCGGGGGGTAATTCACCCCTCCACTTT
size: NA; V: TRBV4-2; J: TRBJ2-3; D: TRBD2; CDR3: CASSQAVGREDADTQYF; DNA: TGTGCCAGCAGCCAAGCTGTTGGGCGGGAGGACGCCGATACGCAGTATTTT
size: NA; V: TRBV11-2; J: TRBJ2-1; D: NA; CDR3: CASSLDKGSAQGQFF; DNA: TGTGCCAGCAGCTTAGATAAGGGGTCGGCGCAGGGGCAGTTCTTC
size: NA; V: TRBV6-6; J: TRBJ1-5; D: TRBD1; CDR3: CASSPTGSSFQPQHF; DNA: TGTGCCAGCAGCCCGACAGGGTCTTCGTTTCAGCCCCAGCATTTT
size: NA; V: TRBV29-1; J: TRBJ2-1; D: NA; CDR3: CSVPTRRKSYNEQFF; DNA: TGCAGCGTTCCGACGAGGAGGAAGTCCTACAATGAGCAGTTCTTC
size: NA; V: TRBV15; J: TRBJ2-4; D: TRBD1; CDR3: CATSIRTGEAKNIQYF; DNA: TGTGCCACCAGCATCCGGACAGGGGAGGCCAAAAACATTCAGTACTTC
size: NA; V: TRBV11-3; J: TRBJ2-5; D: NA; CDR3: CASSLDGPQSGTQYF; DNA: TGTGCCAGCAGCTTAGATGGGCCCCAAAGCGGGACCCAGTACTTC
size: NA; V: TRBV6-6; J: TRBJ2-7; D: NA; CDR3: CASSSRKLYEQYF; DNA: TGTGCCAGCTCCAGCAGGAAACTTTACGAGCAGTACTTC
size: once; V: TRBV13; J: TRBJ2-5; D: NA; CDR3: CASSTGTETQYF; DNA: TGTGCCAGCAGCACAGGGACGGAGACCCAGTACTTC
size: NA; V: TRBV6-6; J: TRBJ1-5; D: TRBD1; CDR3: CASSGQGRRNQPQHF; DNA: TGTGCCAGCAGTGGACAGGGGAGAAGGAATCAGCCCCAGCATTTT
size: NA; V: TRBV11-2; J: TRBJ2-4; D: NA; CDR3: CASSLVPGALQQNIQYF; DNA: TGTGCCAGCAGCTTAGTCCCAGGGGCCCTACAACAAAACATTCAGTACTTC
size: NA; V: TRBV20-1; J: TRBJ2-1; D: TRBD2; CDR3: CSASFSGAASYNEQFF; DNA: TGCAGTGCTAGTTTTAGCGGGGCGGCCTCCTACAATGAGCAGTTCTTC
size: NA; V: TRBV24-1; J: TRBJ2-2; D: NA; CDR3: CATRDTNTGELFF; DNA: TGTGCCACCCGAGACACGAACACCGGGGAGCTGTTTTTT
size: NA; V: TRBV10-2; J: TRBJ2-1; D: TRBD2; CDR3: CASSESTGLAFYNEQFF; DNA: TGCGCCAGCAGTGAGTCCACAGGACTAGCTTTCTACAATGAGCAGTTCTTC
size: NA; V: TRBV15; J: TRBJ2-6; D: NA; CDR3: CATSRDPPRFSGANVLTF; DNA: TGTGCCACCAGCAGAGATCCCCCTAGATTCTCTGGGGCCAACGTCCTGACTTTC
size: NA; V: TRBV10-1; J: TRBJ2-1; D: TRBD2; CDR3: CASSSSGSENEQFF; DNA: TGCGCCAGCAGTTCTAGCGGGAGTGAGAATGAGCAGTTCTTC
size: once; V: TRBV6-5; J: TRBJ1-4; D: TRBD1; CDR3: CASSYGGTGGEKLFF; DNA: TGTGCCAGCAGTTACGGCGGGACAGGGGGGGAAAAACTGTTTTTT
size: NA; V: TRBV5-1; J: TRBJ2-2; D: NA; CDR3: CASSLKAGLSVGELFF; DNA: TGCGCCAGCAGCCTCAAGGCGGGACTGAGTGTGGGGGAGCTGTTTTTT
size: NA; V: TRBV24-1; J: TRBJ2-3; D: NA; CDR3: CATSVTGCTDTQYF; DNA: TGTGCCACCAGTGTAACAGGGTGTACAGATACGCAGTATTTT
size: once; V: TRBV5-1; J: TRBJ2-2; D: NA; CDR3: CASSLDAGPGELFF; DNA: TGCGCCAGCAGCTTGGATGCGGGGCCCGGGGAGCTGTTTTTT
size: NA; V: TRBV10-3; J: TRBJ2-7; D: NA; CDR3: CAISEGTYEQYF; DNA: TGTGCCATCAGTGAGGGGACTTACGAGCAGTACTTC
size: NA; V: TRBV6-5; J: TRBJ2-2; D: TRBD1; CDR3: CASSIQGIGELFF; DNA: TGTGCCAGCAGTATACAGGGGATCGGGGAGCTGTTTTTT
size: NA; V: TRBV21-1; J: TRBJ2-7; D: NA; CDR3: CASRKGQGGGKQYF; DNA: TGTGCCAGCAGGAAGGGACAGGGCGGAGGGAAGCAGTACTTC
size: once; V: TRBV4-1; J: TRBJ2-1; D: TRBD1; CDR3: CASSQGGTGGNEQFF; DNA: TGCGCCAGCAGCCAAGGCGGGACAGGGGGCAATGAGCAGTTCTTC
size: NA; V: TRBV5-6; J: TRBJ1-2; D: TRBD1; CDR3: CASSLTGEGALYGYTF; DNA: TGTGCCAGCAGCCTGACAGGGGAGGGGGCTCTCTATGGCTACACCTTC
size: few; V: TRBV27; J: TRBJ1-1; D: TRBD1; CDR3: CASRGGSQAFF; DNA: TGTGCCAGCCGAGGGGGCTCACAAGCTTTCTTT
size: few; V: TRBV6-1; J: TRBJ2-3; D: NA; CDR3: CASSEAQGGDRETQYF; DNA: TGTGCCAGCAGTGAAGCGCAGGGGGGCGACAGGGAGACGCAGTATTTT
size: once; V: TRBV6-1; J: TRBJ1-2; D: TRBD1; CDR3: CASSEGLDRDYGYTF; DNA: TGTGCCAGCAGTGAAGGGTTGGACAGGGATTATGGCTACACCTTC
size: NA; V: TRBV27; J: TRBJ1-2; D: NA; CDR3: CASSPSTGSAGGYTF; DNA: TGTGCCAGCAGTCCATCGACAGGTTCAGCAGGAGGCTACACCTTC
size: NA; V: TRBV11-2; J: TRBJ2-4; D: NA; CDR3: CASSLEATENIQYF; DNA: TGTGCCAGCAGCTTAGAGGCAACAGAAAACATTCAGTACTTC
size: NA; V: TRBV2; J: TRBJ2-3; D: NA; CDR3: CASSLNTGVPDTQYF; DNA: TGTGCCAGCAGTCTAAATACGGGAGTTCCAGATACGCAGTATTTT
size: NA; V: TRBV5-1; J: TRBJ2-5; D: TRBD1; CDR3: CASSPDRGPQETQYF; DNA: TGCGCCAGCAGCCCAGACAGGGGGCCCCAAGAGACCCAGTACTTC
size: few; V: TRBV7-3; J: TRBJ2-1; D: TRBD2; CDR3: CASSPAGSNEQFF; DNA: TGTGCCAGCAGCCCAGCGGGGAGCAATGAGCAGTTCTTC
size: few; V: TRBV12-3/TRBV12-4; J: TRBJ1-2; D: NA; CDR3: CASSYGEGYGYTF; DNA: TGTGCCAGCAGTTACGGGGAGGGCTATGGCTACACCTTC